The rows below give T cell receptor beta chains drawn from one sample of a study of blood T cell repertoires in COVID-19. Sequencing used immunoSEQ multiplex PCR; TCRdb keeps in-frame clones, though not all of them. The table lists about 100,000 clones, roughly 84% of them singletons. Sequenced material: peripheral blood. These receptors were obtained from a human donor in a cohort sampled during active COVID-19. The CDR3 runs from the conserved cysteine through the conserved F or W. A D gene is named only where the DNA matches it firmly. Clone size is stated in some rows and not others, as once, few, many or a class when expanded.

v_gene: TRBV4-1; j_gene: TRBJ1-3; abundance: -; d_gene: -; CDR3nt: TGCGCCAGCAGCCAAGAGGAGGGGACCGCCATATATTTT; CDR3aa: CASSQEEGTAIYF
v_gene: TRBV19; j_gene: TRBJ1-4; abundance: once; d_gene: -; CDR3nt: TGTGCCAGTAGTTCGGGACAAGATAATGAAAAACTGTTTTTT; CDR3aa: CASSSGQDNEKLFF
v_gene: TRBV4-1; j_gene: TRBJ2-7; abundance: -; d_gene: -; CDR3nt: TGCGCCAGCAGCCAAGACGGACTGCACGAGTACTTC; CDR3aa: CASSQDGLHEYF
v_gene: TRBV7-8; j_gene: TRBJ1-1; abundance: many; d_gene: -; CDR3nt: TGTGCCAGCAGCTATCAGCCGCAGGGAACTGAAGCTTTCTTT; CDR3aa: CASSYQPQGTEAFF
v_gene: TRBV6-5; j_gene: TRBJ2-3; abundance: -; d_gene: -; CDR3nt: TGTGCCAGCAGTTACTCGTTAGCGACGAGCACAGATACGCAGTATTTT; CDR3aa: CASSYSLATSTDTQYF
v_gene: TRBV5-1; j_gene: TRBJ2-1; abundance: -; d_gene: TRBD2; CDR3nt: TGCGCCAGCAGCTTGGATATAGCGGGAGGCTACAATGAGCAGTTCTTC; CDR3aa: CASSLDIAGGYNEQFF
v_gene: TRBV18; j_gene: TRBJ2-6; abundance: -; d_gene: TRBD1; CDR3nt: TGTGCCAGCTCACCGGTCAGGACAGGGGGCTCTGGGGCCAACGTCCTGACTTTC; CDR3aa: CASSPVRTGGSGANVLTF
v_gene: TRBV18; j_gene: TRBJ1-2; abundance: few; d_gene: TRBD1; CDR3nt: TGTGCCAGCTCACCGTGGACAGGGACTGATTTGGGCTACACCTTC; CDR3aa: CASSPWTGTDLGYTF
v_gene: TRBV28; j_gene: TRBJ1-3; abundance: -; d_gene: TRBD1; CDR3nt: TGTGCCGCCCAGGACAGGGCGAATGGAAACACCATATATTTT; CDR3aa: CAAQDRANGNTIYF
v_gene: TRBV24-1; j_gene: TRBJ1-1; abundance: -; d_gene: TRBD1; CDR3nt: TGTGCCACCAGTGATTCCAGGGGGCGGGGGAACACTGAAGCTTTCTTT; CDR3aa: CATSDSRGRGNTEAFF
v_gene: TRBV19; j_gene: TRBJ1-2; abundance: once; d_gene: TRBD1; CDR3nt: TGTGCCAGTAGTTTCGGACAGGGATATGGCTACACCTTC; CDR3aa: CASSFGQGYGYTF
v_gene: TRBV5-1; j_gene: TRBJ2-5; abundance: -; d_gene: -; CDR3nt: TGCGCCAGCAGCGCCGGGACAACTCAAGAGACCCAGTACTTC; CDR3aa: CASSAGTTQETQYF
v_gene: TRBV27; j_gene: TRBJ1-5; abundance: -; d_gene: -; CDR3nt: TGTGCCAGCAGTTTAGGGAGGGGGGTTTGGCCCCAGCATTTT; CDR3aa: CASSLGRGVWPQHF
v_gene: TRBV7-9; j_gene: TRBJ2-4; abundance: -; d_gene: -; CDR3nt: TGTGCCAGCAGCCCAGACAGGCCAGCCAAAAACATTCAGTACTTC; CDR3aa: CASSPDRPAKNIQYF
v_gene: TRBV5-1; j_gene: TRBJ2-1; abundance: -; d_gene: TRBD2; CDR3nt: TGCGCCAGCAGCTTTGTCCCCGTGACTAGCGGGATCGCGGATGAGCAGTTCTTC; CDR3aa: CASSFVPVTSGIADEQFF
v_gene: TRBV27; j_gene: TRBJ1-1; abundance: -; d_gene: -; CDR3nt: TGTGCCAGCAGTTCCGGACAGATGAACACTGAAGCTTTCTTT; CDR3aa: CASSSGQMNTEAFF
v_gene: TRBV6-5; j_gene: TRBJ2-2; abundance: -; d_gene: -; CDR3nt: TGTGCCAGCAGAGCGCTTGAGTCGTCCGGGGAGCTGTTTTTT; CDR3aa: CASRALESSGELFF
v_gene: TRBV30; j_gene: TRBJ1-5; abundance: -; d_gene: -; CDR3nt: TGTGCCTGGAGTGTGCCCAATGGGCGCTATCAGCCCCAGCATTTT; CDR3aa: CAWSVPNGRYQPQHF
v_gene: TRBV3-1/TRBV3-2; j_gene: TRBJ2-3; abundance: -; d_gene: -; CDR3nt: TGTGCCAGCTCGCTCGGGAGTATCCCAGATACGCAGTATTTT; CDR3aa: CASSLGSIPDTQYF
v_gene: TRBV28; j_gene: TRBJ2-1; abundance: once; d_gene: TRBD2; CDR3nt: TGTGCCAGCAGGGCCCCGGGACTAGCTGCTGAGCAGTTCTTC; CDR3aa: CASRAPGLAAEQFF
v_gene: TRBV5-1; j_gene: TRBJ2-3; abundance: -; d_gene: -; CDR3nt: TGCGCCAGCATGCAGGTCGCTGGAGATACGCAGTATTTT; CDR3aa: CASMQVAGDTQYF
v_gene: TRBV6-5; j_gene: TRBJ2-1; abundance: once; d_gene: TRBD2; CDR3nt: TGTGCCAGCTTTGGACTAGCGGTAAATGAGCAGTTCTTC; CDR3aa: CASFGLAVNEQFF
v_gene: TRBV5-1; j_gene: TRBJ2-1; abundance: -; d_gene: TRBD2; CDR3nt: TGCGCCAGCAGCCCCGCTCGGACTAGCGGGAGGGCCTACAATGAGCAGTTCTTC; CDR3aa: CASSPARTSGRAYNEQFF
v_gene: TRBV9; j_gene: TRBJ1-1; abundance: -; d_gene: -; CDR3nt: TGTGCCAGCAGCCCCCGTCGGGGAGTACTTTCGAACACTGAAGCTTTCTTT; CDR3aa: CASSPRRGVLSNTEAFF
v_gene: TRBV6-5; j_gene: TRBJ1-6; abundance: once; d_gene: -; CDR3nt: TGTGCCAGCAAGGGGTCGGAGAATTCACCCCTCCACTTT; CDR3aa: CASKGSENSPLHF
v_gene: TRBV20-1; j_gene: TRBJ1-2; abundance: few; d_gene: -; CDR3nt: TGCAGTGCACAAGTCTACACCTTC; CDR3aa: CSAQVYTF
v_gene: TRBV2; j_gene: TRBJ1-1; abundance: -; d_gene: TRBD1; CDR3nt: TGTGCCAGCAGTGAGGACAGGGTGGCCACTGAAGCTTTCTTT; CDR3aa: CASSEDRVATEAFF
v_gene: TRBV28; j_gene: TRBJ2-5; abundance: -; d_gene: TRBD2; CDR3nt: TGTGCCAGCAGCGGACTAGCGGGAGTTATTGTTGGAAAGACCCAGTACTTC; CDR3aa: CASSGLAGVIVGKTQYF
v_gene: TRBV7-3; j_gene: TRBJ2-1; abundance: -; d_gene: TRBD2; CDR3nt: TGTGCCAGCAGCGCAGCGGGAGGGGGCTACAATGAGCAGTTCTTC; CDR3aa: CASSAAGGGYNEQFF
v_gene: TRBV5-1; j_gene: TRBJ1-5; abundance: -; d_gene: TRBD1; CDR3nt: TGCGCCAGCAGCTTGGAACCCCGGGACAGGGTATTCAATCAGCCCCAGCATTTT; CDR3aa: CASSLEPRDRVFNQPQHF
v_gene: TRBV5-5; j_gene: TRBJ1-2; abundance: -; d_gene: TRBD1; CDR3nt: TGTGCCAGCAGCTTCGACAGGGGGGACTATGGCTACACCTTC; CDR3aa: CASSFDRGDYGYTF
v_gene: TRBV19; j_gene: TRBJ2-7; abundance: -; d_gene: TRBD1; CDR3nt: TGTGCCAGTAGGGACAGGGGGCCTCTATACTTC; CDR3aa: CASRDRGPLYF